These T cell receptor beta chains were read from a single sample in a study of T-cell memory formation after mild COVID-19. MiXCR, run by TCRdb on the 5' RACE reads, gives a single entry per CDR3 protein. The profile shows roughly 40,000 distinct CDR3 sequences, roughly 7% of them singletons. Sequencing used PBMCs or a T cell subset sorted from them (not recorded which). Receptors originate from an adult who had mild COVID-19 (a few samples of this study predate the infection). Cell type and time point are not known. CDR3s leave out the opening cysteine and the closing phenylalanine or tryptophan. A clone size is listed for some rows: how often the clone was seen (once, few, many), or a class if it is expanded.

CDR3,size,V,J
SATDRAPQPQH,few,TRBV20-1,TRBJ1-5
ASSLAGLAGSGEQY,many,TRBV11-2,TRBJ2-7
ASSRLGTPETEAF,many,TRBV7-3,TRBJ1-1
ATSGEGATYGYT,-,TRBV19,TRBJ1-2
ASSQQGYSGNTIY,-,TRBV3-1,TRBJ1-3
ASSTPGSSEQF,many,TRBV7-2,TRBJ2-1
ASSVASGPLYEQY,many,TRBV9,TRBJ2-7
SARDPAGGAYNEQF,-,TRBV20-1,TRBJ2-1
ASSRDRITDTQY,-,TRBV7-2,TRBJ2-3
ASSPPNRVHSGANVLT,many,TRBV18,TRBJ2-6
ASSEPPRGVYEQY,-,TRBV6-1,TRBJ2-7
ASSFKSPTDTQY,many,TRBV28,TRBJ2-3
ASSYLQGAIYSPLH,few,TRBV5-5,TRBJ1-6
AISGTGGGGTEAF,many,TRBV10-3,TRBJ1-1
ASSQASAGLISKQY,-,TRBV3-1,TRBJ2-7
AISSTPQENIAKNIQY,many,TRBV10-3,TRBJ2-4
ASSPTGDEAF,few,TRBV11-3,TRBJ1-1
ASNNRGNQPQH,many,TRBV19,TRBJ1-5
SATAAFGGGRYYGYT,-,TRBV20-1,TRBJ1-2
SARMGHLLTEAF,medium-sized,TRBV20-1,TRBJ1-1
ASSERFQPQH,many,TRBV6-1,TRBJ1-5
ASGGDSPLH,many,TRBV6-5,TRBJ1-6
ASRRPISGRGTNEQF,many,TRBV5-6,TRBJ2-1
ASSLPSTGTYSSYNEQF,-,TRBV27,TRBJ2-1
ASSSGPRNTGELF,many,TRBV12-3/TRBV12-4,TRBJ2-2
ASGLPPDSVGYT,many,TRBV12-5,TRBJ1-2
ASSLQNTDTQY,many,TRBV12-3/TRBV12-4,TRBJ2-3
ASTRTGIGSPLH,-,TRBV12-3/TRBV12-4,TRBJ1-6
ASSEQGARTGELF,-,TRBV5-5,TRBJ2-2
ASSRQRAKNIQY,many,TRBV12-3/TRBV12-4,TRBJ2-4
ASSIEARSYEQY,few,TRBV19,TRBJ2-7
ASAKGARHTEAF,many,TRBV19,TRBJ1-1